This T cell receptor beta chain was identified during a study of neurological immune-mediated disorders. Broader study findings: The greatest TCR clonal expansion appeared in HTLV-1-associated myelopathy and the smallest, falling below healthy controls, in multiple sclerosis. Private repertoires in all groups were suggested by the absence of shared CDR3 amino acid sequences among expanded clones across subjects.

The time point is: longitudinal time-point 1 (baseline). Stored at -80 C, 2 million PBMCs were the source of the unsorted libraries. As for the cDNA, it was generated by 5'RACE with 10-nucleotide random UMIs. Each CDR3 protein gets one entry after TCRdb re-called the 5' RACE reads with MiXCR. The repertoire holds fewer than 55,000 distinct CDR3 sequences, approximately 11% seen once, with about 1.6% in the top ten. This clonotype showed up many times. Its antigen is still unknown. The sequence derives from a woman aged 40 to 55 in good health. The specimen sequenced was PBMCs.

CDR3 in amino acids: CSARHLLGAFDTQYF. In nucleotides, the CDR3 is TGCAGTGCTAGGCACCTTCTCGGGGCCTTCGATACGCAGTATTTT. The chain has TRBV20-1 and TRBJ2-3; D tentatively fits TRBD1 or TRBD2 (5 bases each). The V gene lost 3 bases and the J gene lost 6 bases, with 19 bases spanning the gap. The CDR3 is 15 amino acids. CDR1 DFQATT and CDR2 SNEGSKA come from the germline V gene (reference sequence).